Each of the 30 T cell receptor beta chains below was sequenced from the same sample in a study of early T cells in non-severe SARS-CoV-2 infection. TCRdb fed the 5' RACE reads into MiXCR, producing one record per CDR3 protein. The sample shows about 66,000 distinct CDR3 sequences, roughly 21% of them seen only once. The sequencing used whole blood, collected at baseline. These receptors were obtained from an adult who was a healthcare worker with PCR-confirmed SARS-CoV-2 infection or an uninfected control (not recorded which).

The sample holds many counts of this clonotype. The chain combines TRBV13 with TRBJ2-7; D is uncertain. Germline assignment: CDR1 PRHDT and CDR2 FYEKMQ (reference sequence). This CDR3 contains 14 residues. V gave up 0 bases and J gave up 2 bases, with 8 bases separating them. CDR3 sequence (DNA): TGTGCCAGCAGCTTAGGACAGCGCCCCTACGAGCAGTACTTC. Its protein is CASSLGQRPYEQYF.

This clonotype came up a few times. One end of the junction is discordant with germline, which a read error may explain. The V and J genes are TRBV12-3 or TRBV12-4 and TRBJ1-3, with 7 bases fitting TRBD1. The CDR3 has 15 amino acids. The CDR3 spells CASSLARQGGNTIYF. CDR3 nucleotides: TGTGCCAGCAGTCTAGCTCGACAGGGCGGAAACACCATATATTTT.

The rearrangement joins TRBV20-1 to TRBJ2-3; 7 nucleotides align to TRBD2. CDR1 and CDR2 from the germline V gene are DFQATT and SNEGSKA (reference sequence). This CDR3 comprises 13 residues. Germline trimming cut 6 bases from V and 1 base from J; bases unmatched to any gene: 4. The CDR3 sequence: CSAPSGGTDTQYF. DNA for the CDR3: TGCAGTGCCCCAAGCGGGGGCACAGATACGCAGTATTTT.

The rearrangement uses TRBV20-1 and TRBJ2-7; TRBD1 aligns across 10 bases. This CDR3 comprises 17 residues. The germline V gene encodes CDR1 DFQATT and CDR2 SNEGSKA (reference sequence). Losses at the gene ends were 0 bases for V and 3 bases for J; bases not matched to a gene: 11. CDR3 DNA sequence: TGCAGTGCTAGAGATGATTTACAGGGACAGGGGTACTACGAGCAGTACTTC. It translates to CSARDDLQGQGYYEQYF.

The CDR3 nucleotides read TGTGCCAGCCAAGGGGACACTGAAGCTTTCTTT. Amino acid sequence: CASQGDTEAFF. V usage is TRBV18 and J usage is TRBJ1-1; tentatively, D is TRBD1 (5 bases). Trimming shortened V by 8 bases and J by 3 bases, and 7 bases separated the two germline ends. The CDR3 extends over 11 amino acids. Per germline, CDR1 KGHSH and CDR2 LQKENI.

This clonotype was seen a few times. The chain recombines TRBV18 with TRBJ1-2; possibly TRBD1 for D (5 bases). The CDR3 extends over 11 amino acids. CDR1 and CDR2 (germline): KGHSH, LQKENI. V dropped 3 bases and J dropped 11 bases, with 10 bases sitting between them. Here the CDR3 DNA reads TGTGCCAGCTCACCGTCCCGGGGGTACACCTTC. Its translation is CASSPSRGYTF.

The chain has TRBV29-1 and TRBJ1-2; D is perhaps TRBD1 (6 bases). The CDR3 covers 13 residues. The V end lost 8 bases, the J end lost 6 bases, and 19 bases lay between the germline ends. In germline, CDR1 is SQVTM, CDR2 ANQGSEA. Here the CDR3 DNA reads TGCAGCTCCCACGGGGGGGGCAGTAATGGCTACACCTTC. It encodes CSSHGGGSNGYTF.

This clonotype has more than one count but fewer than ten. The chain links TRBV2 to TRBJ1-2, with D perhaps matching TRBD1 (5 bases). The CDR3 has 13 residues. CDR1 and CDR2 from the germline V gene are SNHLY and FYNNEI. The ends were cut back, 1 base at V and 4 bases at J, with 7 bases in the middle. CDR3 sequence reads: CASSEGQGYGYTF. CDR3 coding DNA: TGTGCCAGCAGTGAAGGGCAGGGCTATGGCTACACCTTC.

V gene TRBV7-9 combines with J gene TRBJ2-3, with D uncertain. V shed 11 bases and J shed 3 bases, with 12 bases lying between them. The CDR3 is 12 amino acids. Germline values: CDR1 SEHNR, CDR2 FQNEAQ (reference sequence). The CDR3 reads CASGVGTDTQYF. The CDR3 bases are TGTGCCTCCGGTGTGGGGACAGATACGCAGTATTTT.

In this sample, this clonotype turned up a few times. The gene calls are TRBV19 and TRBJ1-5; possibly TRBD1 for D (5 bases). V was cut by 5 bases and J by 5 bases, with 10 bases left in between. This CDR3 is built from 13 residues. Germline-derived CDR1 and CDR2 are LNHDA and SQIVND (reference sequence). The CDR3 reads CASSPTGDQPQHF. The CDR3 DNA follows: TGTGCCAGTAGTCCCACGGGGGATCAGCCCCAGCATTTT.

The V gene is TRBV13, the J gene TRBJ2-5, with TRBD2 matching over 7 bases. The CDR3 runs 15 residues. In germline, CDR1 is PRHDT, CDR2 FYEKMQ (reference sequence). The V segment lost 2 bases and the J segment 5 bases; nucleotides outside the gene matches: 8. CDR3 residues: CASSLRAPGRETQYF. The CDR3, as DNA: TGTGCCAGCAGCTTACGGGCGCCCGGGAGGGAGACCCAGTACTTC. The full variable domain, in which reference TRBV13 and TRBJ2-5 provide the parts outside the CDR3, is AAGVIQSPRHLIKEKRETATLKCYPIPRHDTVYWYQQGPGQDPQFLISFYEKMQSDKGSIPDRFSAQQFSDYHSELNMSSLELGDSALYFCASSLRAPGRETQYFGPGTRLLVL.

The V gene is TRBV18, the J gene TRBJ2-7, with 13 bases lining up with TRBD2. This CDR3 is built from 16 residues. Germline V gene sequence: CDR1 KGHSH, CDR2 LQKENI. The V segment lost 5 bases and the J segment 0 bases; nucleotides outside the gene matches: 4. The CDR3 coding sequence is TGTGCCAGCTCAACAGGGACTAGCGGGGACTCCTACGAGCAGTACTTC. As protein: CASSTGTSGDSYEQYF.

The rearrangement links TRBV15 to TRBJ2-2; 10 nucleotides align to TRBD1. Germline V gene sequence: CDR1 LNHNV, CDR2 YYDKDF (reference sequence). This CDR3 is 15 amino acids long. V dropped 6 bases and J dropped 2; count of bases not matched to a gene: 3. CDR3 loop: CATSGTGANTGELFF. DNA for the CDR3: TGTGCCACCAGTGGGACAGGGGCTAACACCGGGGAGCTGTTTTTT.

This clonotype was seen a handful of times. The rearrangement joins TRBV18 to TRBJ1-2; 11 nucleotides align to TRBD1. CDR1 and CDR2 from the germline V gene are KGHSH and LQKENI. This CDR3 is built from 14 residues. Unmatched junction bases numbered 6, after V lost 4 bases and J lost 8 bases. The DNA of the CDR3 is TGTGCCAGCTCACGGACAGGGGGCGCCGAGGGCTACACCTTC. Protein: CASSRTGGAEGYTF.

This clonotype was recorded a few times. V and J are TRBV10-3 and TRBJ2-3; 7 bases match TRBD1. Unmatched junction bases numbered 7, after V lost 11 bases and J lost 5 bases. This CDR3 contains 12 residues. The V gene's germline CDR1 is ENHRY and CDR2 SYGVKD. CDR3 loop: CASRGSGDTQYF. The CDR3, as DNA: TGTGCCTCCAGGGGGTCTGGAGATACGCAGTATTTT.

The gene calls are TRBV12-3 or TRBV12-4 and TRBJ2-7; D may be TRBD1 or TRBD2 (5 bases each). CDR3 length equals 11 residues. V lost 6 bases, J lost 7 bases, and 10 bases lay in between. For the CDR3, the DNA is TGTGCCAGCAGGGGACCCCGGGAGCAGTACTTC. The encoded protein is CASRGPREQYF.

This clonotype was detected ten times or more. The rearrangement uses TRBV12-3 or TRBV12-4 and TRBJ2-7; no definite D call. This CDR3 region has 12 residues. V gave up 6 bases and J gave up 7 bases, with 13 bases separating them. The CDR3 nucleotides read TGTGCCAGCAGCCTCAGTCTTATTGAGCAGTACTTC. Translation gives CASSLSLIEQYF.

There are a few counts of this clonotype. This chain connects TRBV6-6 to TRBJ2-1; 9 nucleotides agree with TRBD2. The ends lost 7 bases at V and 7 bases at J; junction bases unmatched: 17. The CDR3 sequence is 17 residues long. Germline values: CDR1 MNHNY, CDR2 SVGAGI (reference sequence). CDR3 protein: CASTELPAIAGVNEQFF. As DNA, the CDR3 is TGTGCCAGCACCGAACTCCCGGCGATAGCGGGGGTGAATGAGCAGTTCTTC.

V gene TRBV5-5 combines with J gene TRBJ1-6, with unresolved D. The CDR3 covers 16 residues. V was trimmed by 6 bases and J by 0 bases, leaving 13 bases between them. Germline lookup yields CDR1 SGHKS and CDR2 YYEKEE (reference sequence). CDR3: CASMSNPGSYNSPLHF. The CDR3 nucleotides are TGTGCCAGCATGTCGAATCCGGGCTCCTATAATTCACCCCTCCACTTT.

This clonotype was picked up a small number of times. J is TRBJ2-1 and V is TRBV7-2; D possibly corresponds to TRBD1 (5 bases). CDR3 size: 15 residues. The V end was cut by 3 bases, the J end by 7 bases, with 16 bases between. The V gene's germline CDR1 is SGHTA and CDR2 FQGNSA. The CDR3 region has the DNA TGTGCCAGCAGCTTCTGGGGCCGCTGGAATAATGAGCAGTTCTTC. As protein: CASSFWGRWNNEQFF. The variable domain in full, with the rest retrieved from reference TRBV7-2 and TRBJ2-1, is GAGVSQSPSNKVTEKGKDVELRCDPISGHTALYWYRQSLGQGLEFLIYFQGNSAPDKSGLPSDRFSAERTGGSVSTLTIQRTQQEDSAVYLCASSFWGRWNNEQFFGPGTRLTVL.

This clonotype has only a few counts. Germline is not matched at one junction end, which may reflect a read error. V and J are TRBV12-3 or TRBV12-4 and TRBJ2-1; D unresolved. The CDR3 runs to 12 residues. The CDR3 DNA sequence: TGTGCCAGCAGTTTAGCCCCGGGTCATCCCGTCTTC. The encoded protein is CASSLAPGHPVF.

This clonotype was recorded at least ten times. The chain's CDR3 is CATSRGAGLAYYNEQFF. CDR3 in DNA: TGTGCCACCAGCAGAGGGGCGGGACTAGCGTACTACAATGAGCAGTTCTTC. V usage is TRBV15 and J usage is TRBJ2-1; 10 nucleotides line up with TRBD2. Germline V gives CDR1 LNHNV, CDR2 YYDKDF (reference sequence). Unmatched junction bases numbered 6, after V lost 1 base and J lost 3 bases. There are 17 residues in the CDR3.

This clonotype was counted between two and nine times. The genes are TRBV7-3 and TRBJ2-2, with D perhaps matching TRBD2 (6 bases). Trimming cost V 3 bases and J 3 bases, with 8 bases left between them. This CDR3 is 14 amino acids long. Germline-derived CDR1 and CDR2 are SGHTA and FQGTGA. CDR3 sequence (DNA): TGTGCCAGCAGCTTGACTAGAGACACCGGGGAGCTGTTTTTT. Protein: CASSLTRDTGELFF.

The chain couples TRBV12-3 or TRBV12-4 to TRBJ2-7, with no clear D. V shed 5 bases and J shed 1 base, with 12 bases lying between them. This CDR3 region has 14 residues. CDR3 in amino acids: CASSPSTGSYEQYF. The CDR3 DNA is TGTGCCAGCAGTCCCTCTACTGGATCCTACGAGCAGTACTTC.

CDR3 sequence (DNA): TGTGCCAGCAGCTTGGATTCCTCTGGAAACACCATATATTTT. It codes for CASSLDSSGNTIYF. The J gene is TRBJ1-3, the V gene TRBV5-6; D unclear. Germline V lookup: CDR1 SGHDT, CDR2 YYEEEE. This CDR3 has 14 amino acids. V shed 0 bases and J shed 0 bases, with 4 bases lying between them.

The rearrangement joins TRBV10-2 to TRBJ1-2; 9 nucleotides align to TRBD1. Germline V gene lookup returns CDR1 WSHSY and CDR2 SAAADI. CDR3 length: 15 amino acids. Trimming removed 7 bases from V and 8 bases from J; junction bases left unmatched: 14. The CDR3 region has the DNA TGCGCCAGCACGCGTCGGGCCCGGGACAGGGAGGGCTACACCTTC. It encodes CASTRRARDREGYTF.

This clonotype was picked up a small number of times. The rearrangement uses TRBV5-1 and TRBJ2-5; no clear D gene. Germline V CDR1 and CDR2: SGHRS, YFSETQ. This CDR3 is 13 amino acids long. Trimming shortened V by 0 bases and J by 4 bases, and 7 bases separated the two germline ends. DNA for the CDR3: TGCGCCAGCAGCTTGGATATAGGAGAGACCCAGTACTTC. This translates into CASSLDIGETQYF.

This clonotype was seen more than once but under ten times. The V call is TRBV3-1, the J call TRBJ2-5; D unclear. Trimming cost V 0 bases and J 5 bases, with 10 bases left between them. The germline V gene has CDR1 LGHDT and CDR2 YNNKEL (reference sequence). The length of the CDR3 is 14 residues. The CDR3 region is CASSQDLKVETQYF. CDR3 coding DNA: TGTGCCAGCAGCCAAGATTTAAAGGTGGAGACCCAGTACTTC.

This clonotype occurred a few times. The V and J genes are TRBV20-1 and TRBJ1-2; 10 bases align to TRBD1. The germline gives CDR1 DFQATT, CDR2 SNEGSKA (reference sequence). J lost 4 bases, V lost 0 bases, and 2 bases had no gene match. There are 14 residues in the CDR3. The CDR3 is CSARDRDRGYGYTF. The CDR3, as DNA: TGCAGTGCTAGAGATCGGGACAGGGGCTATGGCTACACCTTC.

Here the CDR3 reads CAFGQSGNTIYF. CDR3 DNA sequence: TGTGCCTTTGGACAGTCTGGAAACACCATATATTTT. V usage is TRBV30 and J usage is TRBJ1-3; D is possibly TRBD1 (6 bases). This CDR3 comprises 12 residues. V shed 7 bases and J shed 1 base, with 8 bases lying between them. Germline CDR1 is GTSNPN and CDR2 is SVGIG (reference sequence).